This T cell receptor beta chain is from a study of blood T cell repertoires in COVID-19. Study information: Spain, Italy and the United States supplied samples that represented acute and convalescent COVID-19. In each case, the material was cDNA or gDNA derived from T cells, B-cell-depleted T cells, or PBMCs.

During active infection, Seattle patients enrolled and were then monitored through disease. Original analysis: Reference gene primer amplification gave nucleated cell count estimates. This table comes from immunoSEQ multiplex PCR, and its TCRdb copy is limited to in-frame clones, with some not included. D and trimming come from the DNA, and the V and J calls and clone size come from that table. The table lists approximately 45,000 clones, over 70% of them singletons. The sequence derives from an elderly woman with COVID-19, enrolled during active disease. The sample consisted of peripheral blood.

This CDR3 is CASSFWGDGEKLFF. In DNA form, the CDR3 reads TGTGCCAGCAGCTTTTGGGGGGATGGTGAAAAACTGTTTTTT. This chain joins TRBV7-8 and TRBJ1-4, with D tentatively TRBD1 (5 bases). The CDR3 consists of 14 residues. Germline CDR1 reads SGHVS; CDR2 reads FQNEAQ. V shed 3 bases and J shed 7 bases, with 12 bases lying between them.